Below are 20 T cell receptor beta chains sequenced from a single sample in a study of cytomegalovirus exposure and HLA in healthy donors. 60 Vbeta and 13 Jbeta primers were used in PCR. The assay was immunoSEQ multiplex PCR, and TCRdb's table has in-frame clones only and misses some. This table holds around 150,000 clones, approximately 79% found once. Sequencing input: PBMCs. The origin of the receptors is a middle-aged man in good health and CMV-seropositive.

This clone has more than one count but fewer than ten. The rearrangement uses TRBV7-9 and TRBJ1-4; D not resolved. CDR3 size: 12 residues. Trimming removed 7 bases from V and 8 bases from J, with 11 bases in between. The V gene's germline CDR1 is SEHNR and CDR2 FQNEAQ (reference sequence). In nucleotides, the CDR3 is TGTGCCAGCACCCTCGAGGAAGAAAAACTGTTTTTT. Its protein is CASTLEEEKLFF.

The chain links TRBV10-3 to TRBJ2-5; tentative D call: TRBD2 (5 bases). The CDR3 runs to 13 residues. Trimming stripped 10 bases from V and 6 bases from J, with 18 bases between. Germline CDR1 reads ENHRY; CDR2 reads SYGVKD. As DNA, the CDR3 is TGTGCCAGCGCCGAGGACGGGATTAAGACCCAGTACTTC. Amino acids: CASAEDGIKTQYF.

The chain joins TRBV5-1 to TRBJ2-7, with TRBD2 matching 9 bases. The ends lost 0 bases at V and 5 bases at J; junction bases unmatched: 0. CDR3 length equals 13 residues. Germline CDR1 is SGHRS and CDR2 is YFSETQ. The DNA for the CDR3 is TGCGCCAGCAGCTTGGGGACTAGCGACGAGCAGTACTTC. Translation: CASSLGTSDEQYF.

The V and J genes are TRBV6-5 and TRBJ1-2; 10 bases line up with TRBD1. This CDR3 is 15 amino acids long. The V segment lost 4 bases and the J segment 2 bases; nucleotides outside the gene matches: 4. Germline V gives CDR1 MNHEY, CDR2 SVGAGI. The CDR3 sequence is CASSFWTGGNYGYTF. The DNA of the CDR3 is TGTGCCAGCAGTTTTTGGACAGGGGGAAACTATGGCTACACCTTC.

The V and J genes are TRBV5-1 and TRBJ1-3; D gene uncertain. The V and J ends lost 4 bases and 0 bases respectively, with 5 bases between them. Germline V gives CDR1 SGHRS, CDR2 YFSETQ. The CDR3 consists of 13 residues. The CDR3 DNA reads as TGCGCCAGCAGCGTATACTCTGGAAACACCATATATTTT. This translates into CASSVYSGNTIYF.

V is TRBV7-9 and J is TRBJ2-5; D may be TRBD2 (6 bases). Germline-derived CDR1 and CDR2 are SEHNR and FQNEAQ (reference sequence). This CDR3 region has 17 residues. Trimming removed 1 base at V and 0 bases at J, with 15 bases between. CDR3 loop: CASSLGFGGLHQETQYF. CDR3 coding DNA: TGTGCCAGCAGCTTAGGTTTCGGCGGACTACACCAAGAGACCCAGTACTTC.

This clone showed up just once. The chain is built from TRBV6-1 and TRBJ2-1, with D possibly matching TRBD1 (6 bases). V was pared by 2 bases and J by 1 base, with 12 bases between. The CDR3 extends over 16 amino acids. Germline lookup yields CDR1 MNHNS and CDR2 SASEGT. CDR3 region: CASSEYSGQSYNEQFF. The CDR3 DNA is TGTGCCAGCAGTGAATATAGTGGACAGTCCTACAATGAGCAGTTCTTC.

This clone turned up a few times. V and J are TRBV2 and TRBJ2-5, with TRBD1 identical over 12 bases. CDR1 and CDR2 (germline): SNHLY, FYNNEI. The CDR3 extends over 16 amino acids. The trim removed 5 bases at V and 4 bases at J, leaving 8 bases unmatched. CDR3 region: CASSTPGQGASETQYF. In DNA, the CDR3 is TGTGCCAGCAGTACCCCGGGACAGGGGGCTTCAGAGACCCAGTACTTC.

The chain is built from TRBV9 and TRBJ1-1; the D gene is possibly TRBD1 (5 bases). Trimming shortened V by 4 bases and J by 3 bases, and 13 bases separated the two germline ends. This CDR3 is built from 14 residues. CDR1 is SGDLS, CDR2 YYNGEE, per germline. CDR3: CASSIKGSDTEAFF. DNA of the CDR3: TGTGCCAGCAGCATCAAGGGGTCGGACACTGAAGCTTTCTTT.

The gene calls are TRBV7-8 and TRBJ2-5; the D gene is possibly TRBD2 (7 bases). The CDR3 runs 17 residues. Between the trimmed V and J ends, which lost 3 bases and 4 bases, there was a span of 21 bases. Germline V lookup: CDR1 SGHVS, CDR2 FQNEAQ. This CDR3 is CASSFYLGRGEGETQYF. In nucleotides, the CDR3 is TGTGCCAGCAGCTTCTACCTTGGGAGGGGGGAGGGAGAGACCCAGTACTTC.

The chain carries TRBV7-8 and TRBJ1-1; D might be TRBD1 (5 bases). The CDR3 has 13 residues. Trimming took 7 bases from V and 4 from J, leaving 13 bases between them. CDR1 and CDR2 from the germline V gene are SGHVS and FQNEAQ. CDR3 region: CASTRQLSTEAFF. CDR3 in DNA: TGTGCCAGCACCCGACAGCTTAGCACTGAAGCTTTCTTT.

The chain has TRBV7-2 and TRBJ2-7, with 7 bases aligning to TRBD1. The CDR3 consists of 14 residues. Germline V lookup: CDR1 SGHTA, CDR2 FQGNSA. V shed 6 bases, J shed 0 bases, and the junction held 5 bases outside the gene matches. The CDR3 nucleotides are TGTGCCAGCAGATCGGACAGGAGCTCCTACGAGCAGTACTTC. Protein product: CASRSDRSSYEQYF.

The chain uses TRBV19 and TRBJ1-2; D is perhaps TRBD1 (5 bases). Looked up from germline, CDR1 is LNHDA and CDR2 is SQIVND (reference sequence). Trimming removed 10 bases at V and 6 bases at J, with 15 bases between. The CDR3 covers 12 residues. CDR3 in DNA: TGTGCCACCTACAGGTCTCTGGATGGCTACACCTTC. Translated, it gives CATYRSLDGYTF.

The gene calls are TRBV6-1 and TRBJ1-5; D remains ambiguous. Germline values: CDR1 MNHNS, CDR2 SASEGT. The CDR3 has 13 amino acids. The germline V and J ends were trimmed by 1 base and 7 bases, with 8 bases remaining between them. CDR3 bases: TGTGCCAGCAGTGAAGGAGCCAGGCAGCCCCAGCATTTT. Protein: CASSEGARQPQHF.

The chain uses TRBV7-3 and TRBJ2-1; 13 bases are shared with TRBD2. The germline gives CDR1 SGHTA, CDR2 FQGTGA. V dropped 2 bases and J dropped 6; count of bases not matched to a gene: 1. The length of the CDR3 is 15 residues. The CDR3 loop reads CASSLGTSGANEQFF. CDR3 nucleotides: TGTGCCAGCAGCTTAGGGACTAGCGGGGCCAATGAGCAGTTCTTC.

The rearrangement links TRBV7-6 to TRBJ2-7; 7 nucleotides match TRBD1. The CDR3 is 14 residues long. Germline V gene sequence: CDR1 SGHVS, CDR2 FNYEAQ. Germline trimming cut 5 bases from V and 5 bases from J; bases unmatched to any gene: 9. CDR3 DNA: TGTGCCAGCAGCCCCGACAGGGTGAGGAACGAGCAGTACTTC. It yields the protein CASSPDRVRNEQYF.

This clone was seen a few times. This chain joins TRBV15 and TRBJ2-4, with D maybe TRBD2 (6 bases). CDR3 length: 13 amino acids. The V end lost 0 bases, the J end lost 9 bases, and 9 bases lay between the germline ends. In germline, CDR1 is LNHNV, CDR2 YYDKDF (reference sequence). In nucleotides, the CDR3 is TGTGCCACCAGCAGAGATCTGGGGGGCATTCAGTACTTC. Protein: CATSRDLGGIQYF.

This clone has only one observation. The chain couples TRBV6-1 to TRBJ2-1; TRBD2 matches at 13 bases. The CDR3 has 15 amino acids. Trimming cost V 6 bases and J 8 bases; bases outside gene matches: 7. The germline gives CDR1 MNHNS, CDR2 SASEGT. The CDR3 DNA reads TGTGCCAGCAGGTTTGGGACTAGCGGGGTCTATGAGCAGTTCTTC. Translated, it gives CASRFGTSGVYEQFF.

The chain combines TRBV7-2 with TRBJ1-2; 7 bases are shared with TRBD1. This CDR3 is built from 15 residues. J lost 7 bases, V lost 1 base, and 9 bases had no gene match. CDR1 is SGHTA and CDR2 is FQGNSA in the germline V gene. CDR3 nucleotides: TGTGCCAGCAGCTTAGTACAGGGGTTTCATGGTGGCTACACCTTC. As protein: CASSLVQGFHGGYTF.

The chain combines TRBV30 with TRBJ1-1; no definite D call. This CDR3 contains 12 residues. Deletions cut 3 bases from V and 2 bases from J, with 7 bases between. Germline V CDR1 and CDR2: GTSNPN, SVGIG (reference sequence). The CDR3 coding sequence is TGTGCCTGGAGAGCCACCAACACTGAAGCTTTCTTT. Its protein is CAWRATNTEAFF. Looking up the rest from reference TRBV30 and TRBJ1-1 gives the full variable domain: SQTIHQWPATLVQPVGSPLSLECTVEGTSNPNLYWYRQAAGRGLQLLFYSVGIGQISSEVPQNLSASRPQDRQFILSSKKLLLSDSGFYLCAWRATNTEAFFGQGTRLTVV.